The T cell receptor beta chain under discussion was sequenced for a study of cytomegalovirus exposure and HLA in healthy donors. In the case of this clone: Antigen: not known.

General study points: A likely sequencing artifact accounted for one observed cluster of highly shared sequence variants.

Both 60 Vbeta primers and 13 Jbeta primers went into the PCR. The table came from immunoSEQ multiplex PCR; TCRdb's copy has only in-frame clones and leaves some out. The table has around 140,000 clones, roughly 70% seen once; the top ten hold around 1.9%. The specimen was PBMCs. This receptor was obtained from a woman in her fifties or sixties in good health and CMV-seropositive.

CDR3 in amino acids: CAISGGGQGLRRADTQYF. DNA for the CDR3: TGTGCCATCAGTGGCGGGGGGCAGGGTCTCAGGCGAGCAGATACGCAGTATTTT. V usage is TRBV10-3 and J usage is TRBJ2-3; 8 bases line up with TRBD2. CDR1 is ENHRY and CDR2 is SYGVKD in the germline V gene. J gave up 4 bases and V 4 bases, and 16 bases lay outside the gene matches. The CDR3 spans 18 residues.